This T cell receptor beta chain is from a study of shared clonotypes between healthy human individuals. On the study more broadly: Researchers assigned three CD4 naive, three CD4 memory, two CD8 naive and one CD8 memory plate to each donor. General study points: The sampled material consisted only of blood, and tissue repertoires are likely to differ. Naive subsets generally had larger estimated richness than memory subsets. Generation probability values for non-shared clonotypes were lower than those for clonotypes shared by all four donors.

This CDR3 spans 15 amino acids. Per germline, CDR1 SGHTA and CDR2 FQGTGA. Trimming took 1 base from V and 6 from J; bases not matched to a gene: 4. As regards this clone: Its target is not known.

Produced via immunoSEQ multiplex PCR; TCRdb's table is partial and in-frame only. The data hold 600,000 or so clones, with 98% observed a single time. Cells designated naive CD8 were CD45RO-negative and were positively selected for CCR7, with terminally differentiated effector memory CD45RA+ cells excluded. The V gene is TRBV7-3, the J gene TRBJ2-1, with 9 bases lining up with TRBD2. The receptor was derived from a man aged 25 to 40 in good health. The specimen sequenced was naive CD8+ T cells sorted from blood. The CDR3 loop reads CASSLIAGEVNEQFF. CDR3 in DNA: TGTGCCAGCAGCTTAATAGCGGGAGAAGTCAATGAGCAGTTCTTC.